The 9 T cell receptor beta chains below were found in one sample sequenced in a study of OX40 agonist ivuxolimab in advanced cancers. Some clones are missing from TCRdb's copy, which holds only in-frame ones; the method was immunoSEQ multiplex PCR. This repertoire shows 50,000 to 80,000 clones, about 88% found once; its top ten account for about 3%. Sequencing used CD4+ or CD8+ T cells sorted from blood, obtained in a trial of the OX40 agonist ivuxolimab. These TCRs come from an adult with an advanced solid tumor such as melanoma, head and neck, liver or kidney cancer.

The rearrangement uses TRBV5-1 and TRBJ2-6; D gene ambiguous. This CDR3 comprises 18 residues. Germline V gives CDR1 SGHRS, CDR2 YFSETQ. V dropped 4 bases and J dropped 0 bases, with 17 bases sitting between them. This CDR3 reads CASSQIRPASSGANVLTF. The CDR3 DNA follows: TGCGCCAGCAGCCAGATCCGTCCCGCCAGCTCTGGGGCCAACGTCCTGACTTTC.

This clone occurred a few times. The chain employs TRBV29-1 and TRBJ1-5; D gene unclear. Germline CDR1 reads SQVTM; CDR2 reads ANQGSEA. Trimming took off 4 bases at V and 0 bases at J, with 4 bases between the two ends. There are 12 residues in the CDR3. DNA of the CDR3: TGCAGCGTTGGGGCTAGCAATCAGCCCCAGCATTTT. The encoded protein is CSVGASNQPQHF.

The chain employs TRBV5-4 and TRBJ2-7, with D perhaps matching TRBD1 (6 bases). Trimming pared 3 bases from V and 2 bases from J, leaving 15 bases between. The CDR3 has 15 amino acids. CDR1 SGHNT and CDR2 YYREEE come from the germline V gene (reference sequence). The CDR3 nucleotides read TGTGCCAGCAGCTCCGGGACAACGCCGACCTACGAGCAGTACTTC. As protein: CASSSGTTPTYEQYF.

This clone was found once. For the CDR3, the DNA is TGTGCCAGCTCACCACCGGGCCAGAACACTGAAGCTTTCTTT. As protein: CASSPPGQNTEAFF. V is TRBV18 and J is TRBJ1-1; D call uncertain. The CDR3 is 14 residues long. Per germline, CDR1 KGHSH and CDR2 LQKENI. Trimming took 0 bases from V and 1 from J, leaving 6 bases between them.

The table lists this clone with a few counts. The V gene is TRBV28, the J gene TRBJ2-5; D is perhaps TRBD2 (5 bases). The CDR3 has 15 amino acids. The ends were cut back, 4 bases at V and 5 bases at J, with 17 bases in the middle. Germline assignment: CDR1 MDHEN and CDR2 SYDVKM. CDR3 sequence (DNA): TGTGCCAGCAGTTCCCCCCGAGGGTTTATGGAGACCCAGTACTTC. It is translated as CASSSPRGFMETQYF.

This clone has more than one count but fewer than ten. The chain uses TRBV7-2 and TRBJ1-6; D gene ambiguous. Germline values: CDR1 SGHTA, CDR2 FQGNSA. The V and J ends lost 3 bases and 10 bases respectively, with 7 bases between them. The length of the CDR3 is 12 residues. Written as DNA, the CDR3 is TGTGCCAGCAGCTTGATCCGCTCACCCCTCCACTTT. It translates to CASSLIRSPLHF.

The chain couples TRBV7-9 to TRBJ2-5; 8 bases fit TRBD2. This CDR3 is built from 14 residues. Germline values: CDR1 SEHNR, CDR2 FQNEAQ (reference sequence). J gave up 2 bases and V 5 bases, and 4 bases lay outside the gene matches. The CDR3 DNA sequence: TGTGCCAGCAGCCCCGGGGGGGCTCAAGAGACCCAGTACTTC. Residues: CASSPGGAQETQYF. The full variable domain, its missing parts supplied by reference TRBV7-9 and TRBJ2-5, is DTGVSQNPRHKITKRGQNVTFRCDPISEHNRLYWYRQTLGQGPEFLTYFQNEAQLEKSRLLSDRFSAERPKGSFSTLEIQRTEQGDSAMYLCASSPGGAQETQYFGPGTRLLVL.

As to this clone: Without the conserved terminal phenylalanine or tryptophan, this CDR3 likely stems from a read error. The DNA is omitted, as the CDR3 cannot be located on it reliably, and the CDR3 follows TCRdb's listing. The chain recombines TRBV21-1 with TRBJ2-3; the D call of TRBD2 is as the table states it, not checked on the DNA. TRBV21-1 is a pseudogene locus. Termini included, the CDR3 measures 9 amino acids. CDR3 sequence: CASSKVEDG.

Comment on this clone: One end of the junction fails to match germline, which may point to a read error. The genes are TRBV5-5 and TRBJ1-5; 10 positions agree with TRBD1. This CDR3 spans 14 amino acids. Germline CDR1 is SGHKS and CDR2 is YYEKEE (reference sequence). CDR3 bases: TGTGCCAGCAGTTTGGACAGGGGGGATCAGCCCCAGCATTTT. It translates to CASSLDRGDQPQHF.